This T cell receptor beta chain derives from a study of T-cell reconstitution after alpha-beta-depleted transplantation in children. This CDR3 is built from 19 residues. The V gene end was trimmed by 10 bases and the J gene end by 4 bases; junction bases not matched to a gene: 18. This clonotype was picked up a small number of times. Its antigen is still unknown. TCRbeta library preparation incorporated unique molecular identifiers. TCRdb re-derived calls from the PCR reads in MiXCR, one entry per CDR3 protein. This table holds roughly 300,000 distinct CDR3 sequences, around 10% found once. Notes on the study in general: After one year, T-cell counts and TCRbeta diversity mostly came from new T cells. Day-60 TCRbeta diversity that was high in some patients was derived from surviving recipient T cells and thymic progenitors. Expanded graft clones, several hundred of them, were reportedly the source of alpha-beta T cells about two months after transplant.

The TCR comes from a male patient aged 2 to 10 who had a stem cell transplant for chronic granulomatous disease, so the T cells may come from the graft donor. This chain links TRBV12-3 or TRBV12-4 with TRBJ2-5; 16 bases match TRBD2. The sequences come from peripheral blood, collected 180 days after TCRalphabeta/CD19-depleted stem cell transplant. The CDR3 DNA follows: TGTGCCATCTGTTTAGGATACGGGACTAGCGGGAGGGCGACAGAGACCCAGTACTTC. Residues: CAICLGYGTSGRATETQYF.